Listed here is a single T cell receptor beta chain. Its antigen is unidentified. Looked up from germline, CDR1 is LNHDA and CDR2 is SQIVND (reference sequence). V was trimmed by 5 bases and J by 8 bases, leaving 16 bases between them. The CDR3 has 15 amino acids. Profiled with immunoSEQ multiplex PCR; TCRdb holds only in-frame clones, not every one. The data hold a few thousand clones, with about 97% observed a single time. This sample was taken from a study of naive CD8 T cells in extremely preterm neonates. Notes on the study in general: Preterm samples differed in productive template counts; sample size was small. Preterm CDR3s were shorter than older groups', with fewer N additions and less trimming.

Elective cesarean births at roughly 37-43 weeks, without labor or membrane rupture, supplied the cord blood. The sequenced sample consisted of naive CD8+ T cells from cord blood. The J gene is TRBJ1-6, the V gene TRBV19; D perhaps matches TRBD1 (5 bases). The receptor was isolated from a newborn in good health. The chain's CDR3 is CASSGGSSLDSPLHF. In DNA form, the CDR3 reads TGTGCCAGTAGTGGGGGGTCCTCTCTTGATTCACCCCTCCACTTT.